A single sample gave rise to the 7 T cell receptor beta chains below, sequenced in a study of blood T cell repertoires in COVID-19. The protocol was immunoSEQ multiplex PCR, while the TCRdb copy is restricted to in-frame clones and leaves out a portion. Among around 250,000 clones listed, less than 90% were seen once. Sequences were obtained from peripheral blood. These receptors originate from a middle-aged woman who had recovered from COVID-19.

This chain uses TRBV9 with TRBJ1-3, with a possible D match to TRBD1 (6 bases). The CDR3 consists of 15 residues. V lost 7 bases to trimming and J lost 0 bases, with 14 bases between them. Germline-derived CDR1 and CDR2 are SGDLS and YYNGEE. The CDR3 sequence is CASQQGHSSGNTIYF. In nucleotides, the CDR3 is TGTGCCAGCCAACAGGGCCACAGCTCTGGAAACACCATATATTTT.

This chain joins TRBV27 and TRBJ2-7; D perhaps matches TRBD1 (5 bases). This CDR3 has 15 amino acids. V was shortened by 1 base and J by 5 bases, with 15 bases between the two germline ends. Germline CDR1 reads MNHEY; CDR2 reads SMNVEV (reference sequence). Written as DNA, the CDR3 is TGTGCCAGCAGTTTATTCGGCCAGGGTGTCAACGAGCAGTACTTC. It codes for CASSLFGQGVNEQYF.

This rearrangement joins TRBV28 to TRBJ2-5; 8 bases match TRBD1. Germline CDR1 is MDHEN and CDR2 is SYDVKM. The CDR3 totals 13 residues. J was trimmed by 2 bases and V by 6 bases; bases with no gene match: 2. CDR3 nucleotide sequence: TGTGCCAGCAGGACAGGGGCGCAAGAGACCCAGTACTTC. This translates into CASRTGAQETQYF.

The CDR3 DNA reads TGTGCCAGCCAAAGCGGGGCCATAGGACAGATAACGCAGTATTTT. Translated: CASQSGAIGQITQYF. The chain couples TRBV6-5 to TRBJ2-3, with D possibly TRBD2 on 7 matching bases. The CDR3 covers 15 residues. Germline lookup yields CDR1 MNHEY and CDR2 SVGAGI. Between the trimmed V and J ends, which lost 8 bases and 9 bases, there was a span of 24 bases.

The genes are TRBV7-8 and TRBJ2-7; possibly TRBD1 for D (6 bases). Germline V lookup: CDR1 SGHVS, CDR2 FQNEAQ. The CDR3 sequence is 14 residues long. The V gene lost 1 base and the J gene lost 4 bases, with 11 bases spanning the gap. The CDR3 sequence is CASSLVRGPYEQYF. Here the CDR3 DNA reads TGTGCCAGCAGCTTAGTCAGGGGTCCTTACGAGCAGTACTTC.

The J gene is TRBJ2-7, the V gene TRBV5-1, with D possibly matching TRBD1 (5 bases). The germline V gene encodes CDR1 SGHRS and CDR2 YFSETQ. With 3 bases removed from V and 3 bases from J, the gap between germline ends came to 19 bases. The CDR3 is 16 residues long. CDR3 sequence (DNA): TGCGCCAGCAGCTCGTCCAGGGCCAGGATGGACTACGAGCAGTACTTC. Translating gives CASSSSRARMDYEQYF.

The chain carries TRBV28 and TRBJ2-2, with D perhaps matching TRBD2 (6 bases). This CDR3 contains 15 residues. Between the trimmed V and J ends, which lost 3 bases and 5 bases, there was a span of 13 bases. CDR1 is MDHEN and CDR2 is SYDVKM in the germline V gene. The CDR3 coding sequence is TGTGCCAGCAGTTTTCGGAGGGCAGGGACCGGGGAGCTGTTTTTT. Translating it yields CASSFRRAGTGELFF.